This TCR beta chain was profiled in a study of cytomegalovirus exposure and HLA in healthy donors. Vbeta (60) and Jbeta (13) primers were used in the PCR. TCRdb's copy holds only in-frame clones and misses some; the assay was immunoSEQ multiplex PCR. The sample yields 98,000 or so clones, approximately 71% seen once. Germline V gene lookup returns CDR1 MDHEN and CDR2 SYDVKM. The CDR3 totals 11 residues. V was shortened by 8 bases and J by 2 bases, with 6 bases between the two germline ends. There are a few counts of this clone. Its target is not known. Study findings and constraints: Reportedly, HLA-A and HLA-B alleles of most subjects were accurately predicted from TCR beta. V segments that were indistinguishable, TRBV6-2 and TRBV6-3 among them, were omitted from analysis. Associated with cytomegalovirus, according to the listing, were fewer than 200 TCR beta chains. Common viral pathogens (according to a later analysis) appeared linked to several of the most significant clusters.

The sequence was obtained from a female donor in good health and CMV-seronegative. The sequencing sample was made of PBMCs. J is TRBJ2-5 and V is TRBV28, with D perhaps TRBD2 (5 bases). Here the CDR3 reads CASRGQETQYF. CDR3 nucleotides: TGTGCCAGCCGGGGTCAAGAGACCCAGTACTTC.